Each of the 28 T cell receptor beta chains below was sequenced from the same sample in a study of Graves' ophthalmopathy and Graves' hyperthyroidism. The sequenced template was RNA, covering the TCR beta CDR3 region. In the first round, RT-PCR was carried out with HTBI primers, and a multiplex PCR formed the second round. TCRdb processed the multiplex PCR reads anew with MiXCR; each CDR3 protein has one entry. The sample records approximately 410,000 distinct CDR3 sequences, approximately 15% being singletons. The specimen sequenced was peripheral blood. The receptors shown here come from a woman aged 18-29 years with stable Graves' hyperthyroidism.

This clonotype was seen ten or more times. The chain has TRBV20-1 and TRBJ1-1; no clear D gene. The CDR3 is made up of 12 amino acids. V was clipped by 0 bases and J by 5 bases, with 7 bases between them. The germline V gene has CDR1 DFQATT and CDR2 SNEGSKA (reference sequence). The CDR3 region has the DNA TGCAGTGCTAGAGACGGGGAGACTGAAGCTTTCTTT. It codes for CSARDGETEAFF.

This clonotype occurred a few times. The genes are TRBV5-1 and TRBJ1-1, with unresolved D. V was trimmed by 6 bases and J by 0 bases, leaving 9 bases between them. The germline CDR1 and CDR2 sequences are SGHRS and YFSETQ. This CDR3 has 13 residues. The CDR3 region has the DNA TGCGCCAGCAAGTCCGAACTGAACACTGAAGCTTTCTTT. This sequence encodes CASKSELNTEAFF.

This clonotype was picked up many times. The rearrangement uses TRBV12-3 or TRBV12-4 and TRBJ2-5; unclear D gene. V dropped 1 base and J dropped 1 base, with 16 bases sitting between them. The CDR3 is made up of 17 amino acids. The CDR3 DNA reads as TGTGCCAGCAGTTTAGACGCCCGATTTGGGTTCCAAGAGACCCAGTACTTC. This sequence encodes CASSLDARFGFQETQYF.

This clonotype occurred many times. The chain is built from TRBV7-2 and TRBJ2-7; 8 nucleotides match TRBD2. The CDR3 is made up of 13 amino acids. Trimming took 5 bases from V and 7 from J; bases not matched to a gene: 7. CDR1 is SGHTA and CDR2 is FQGNSA in the germline V gene. CDR3 protein: CASSHYSGVEQYF. The CDR3 DNA reads as TGTGCCAGCAGCCATTATAGCGGGGTTGAGCAGTACTTC.

This clonotype was seen repeatedly, ten times or more. The chain joins TRBV18 to TRBJ1-1; D gene uncertain. Germline V gene data show CDR1 as KGHSH and CDR2 as LQKENI. V was pared by 4 bases and J by 4 bases, with 13 bases between. This CDR3 has 14 amino acids. CDR3 in DNA: TGTGCCAGCTCACTAAGGAAATATGGCACTGAAGCTTTCTTT. It specifies CASSLRKYGTEAFF.

There are a few counts of this clonotype. This rearrangement joins TRBV6-1 to TRBJ1-1, with 9 bases that match TRBD1. The germline V gene encodes CDR1 MNHNS and CDR2 SASEGT. Trimming removed 7 bases from V and 1 base from J; junction bases left unmatched: 13. CDR3 size: 17 residues. CDR3 sequence: CASKRDRDSSRNTEAFF. CDR3 nucleotides: TGTGCCAGCAAGCGGGACAGGGATTCCTCCAGGAACACTGAAGCTTTCTTT.

The chain joins TRBV12-5 to TRBJ2-5; TRBD2 aligns across 7 bases. V shed 5 bases and J 1 base; nucleotides not matched to a gene: 4. CDR3 length: 14 amino acids. Germline V gene data show CDR1 as LGHNT and CDR2 as FRNRAP. Here the CDR3 DNA reads TGTGCTAGTGGTCTAAGCGGGGCCCAAGAGACCCAGTACTTC. Protein sequence: CASGLSGAQETQYF.

This clonotype occurred many times. DNA of the CDR3: TGTGCCAGCAGTTTCGCCGGTGCCAGCTACGAGCAGTACTTC. Translating gives CASSFAGASYEQYF. The chain has TRBV12-3 or TRBV12-4 and TRBJ2-7, with D uncertain. V was clipped by 3 bases and J by 3 bases, with 12 bases between them. This CDR3 has 14 amino acids.

This clonotype has just a few counts. The rearrangement joins TRBV27 to TRBJ2-4; possibly TRBD2 for D (5 bases). Trimming removed 5 bases at V and 7 bases at J, with 15 bases between. Per germline, CDR1 MNHEY and CDR2 SMNVEV (reference sequence). This CDR3 has 14 residues. The chain's CDR3 is CASSPGLGGNIQYF. The CDR3 nucleotides are TGTGCCAGCAGTCCTGGACTGGGTGGGAACATTCAGTACTTC.

Ten or more counts support this clonotype. This chain links TRBV28 with TRBJ1-5, with TRBD1 as a possible D gene (6 bases). CDR1 is MDHEN and CDR2 is SYDVKM in the germline V gene. This CDR3 region has 13 residues. The ends were cut back, 8 bases at V and 1 base at J, with 9 bases in the middle. CDR3 amino acids: CASSQGSNQPQHF. The CDR3 DNA reads TGTGCCAGCTCGCAGGGGAGCAATCAGCCCCAGCATTTT.

This clonotype was seen more than once but under ten times. The rearrangement uses TRBV7-9 and TRBJ1-3, with 9 nucleotides matching TRBD1. The CDR3 runs to 15 residues. J was trimmed by 4 bases and V by 5 bases; bases with no gene match: 6. Germline CDR1 is SEHNR and CDR2 is FQNEAQ (reference sequence). CDR3 region: CASSPPGTGGNTIYF. CDR3 DNA sequence: TGTGCCAGCAGCCCACCGGGGACAGGGGGAAACACCATATATTTT. Supplemented by reference TRBV7-9 and TRBJ1-3, the full variable domain reads DTGVSQNPRHKITKRGQNVTFRCDPISEHNRLYWYRQTLGQGPEFLTYFQNEAQLEKSRLLSDRFSAERPKGSFSTLEIQRTEQGDSAMYLCASSPPGTGGNTIYFGEGSWLTVV.

This clonotype was found many times. The chain joins TRBV12-3 or TRBV12-4 to TRBJ2-7; D possibly corresponds to TRBD2 (5 bases). Trimming left V 8 bases short and J 5 bases short, with 16 bases between. The CDR3 sequence is 13 residues long. CDR3 sequence reads: CASGDLAVDEQYF. The CDR3 coding sequence is TGTGCCAGCGGGGATCTAGCCGTCGACGAGCAGTACTTC.

There are many counts of this clonotype. The V call is TRBV11-2, the J call TRBJ2-7; possibly TRBD1 for D (7 bases). V dropped 2 bases and J dropped 7 bases, with 24 bases sitting between them. Germline-derived CDR1 and CDR2 are SGHAT and FQNNGV. CDR3 length: 17 residues. The CDR3 loop reads CASSLNKLRDRGGEQYF. The CDR3 DNA sequence: TGTGCCAGCAGCTTAAATAAACTCCGGGACAGAGGAGGGGAGCAGTACTTC.

Notes on this clonotype: A clone one base away is much larger, so this may be a read error. The chain employs TRBV20-1 and TRBJ2-7, with D perhaps assigned TRBD1 or TRBD2 (5 bases each). CDR1 DFQATT and CDR2 SNEGSKA come from the germline V gene (reference sequence). Trimming pared 3 bases from V and 3 bases from J, leaving 9 bases between. This CDR3 region has 12 residues. As DNA, the CDR3 is TGCAGTGCTAGCGGGGCTCACTACGAGCAGTACTTC. Encoded protein: CSASGAHYEQYF.

Only a few counts were recorded for this clonotype. The CDR3 nucleotides are TGCAGTGCTGAAAAAGAGGGACTAGCCAGACCGCAGACCCAGTACTTC. Residues: CSAEKEGLARPQTQYF. The V call is TRBV20-1, the J call TRBJ2-5; 9 bases line up with TRBD2. Trimming took 5 bases from V and 6 from J; bases not matched to a gene: 16. Per germline, CDR1 DFQATT and CDR2 SNEGSKA (reference sequence). This CDR3 has 16 residues.

This clonotype showed up many times. The genes are TRBV10-1 and TRBJ2-5; TRBD1 matches at 8 bases. The CDR3 is 19 amino acids. J gave up 1 base and V 2 bases, and 15 bases lay outside the gene matches. The germline gives CDR1 WNHNN, CDR2 SYGVQD (reference sequence). This CDR3 reads CASSEEDREPRDLQETQYF. The CDR3 region has the DNA TGCGCCAGCAGTGAGGAGGACAGGGAACCAAGGGACCTCCAAGAGACCCAGTACTTC.

This clonotype was observed at least ten times. This chain joins TRBV27 and TRBJ2-7, with D unclear. Per germline, CDR1 MNHEY and CDR2 SMNVEV (reference sequence). CDR3 length: 12 residues. Trimming removed 6 bases at V and 6 bases at J, with 12 bases between. The CDR3 region is CASSRDGSEQYF. CDR3 nucleotides: TGTGCCAGCAGCCGTGACGGGTCCGAGCAGTACTTC.

The CDR3 is CASSPQRVRAQYF. The CDR3, as DNA: TGTGCCAGCAGCCCACAGAGGGTACGGGCCCAGTACTTC. The chain uses TRBV7-9 and TRBJ2-5, with D tentatively TRBD2 (5 bases). CDR3 length: 13 residues. Trimming stripped 5 bases from V and 9 bases from J, with 16 bases between. Germline CDR1 is SEHNR and CDR2 is FQNEAQ (reference sequence).

There are a few counts of this clonotype. The chain uses TRBV18 and TRBJ1-3; no clear D. The germline V gene encodes CDR1 KGHSH and CDR2 LQKENI. V was clipped by 6 bases and J by 4 bases, with 13 bases between them. This CDR3 region has 14 residues. The CDR3 reads CASSPVLDGNTIYF. Here the CDR3 DNA reads TGTGCCAGCTCCCCAGTCCTGGACGGAAACACCATATATTTT.

At least ten counts were recorded for this clonotype. The chain carries TRBV7-3 and TRBJ2-7, with TRBD1 matching over 10 bases. The length of the CDR3 is 15 residues. The germline V gene encodes CDR1 SGHTA and CDR2 FQGTGA. J lost 2 bases, V lost 6 bases, and 7 bases had no gene match. The CDR3 sequence is CASRPGTGVPYEQYF. CDR3 nucleotides: TGTGCCAGCAGGCCTGGGACAGGGGTACCCTACGAGCAGTACTTC.

This clonotype was detected many times. The V and J genes are TRBV11-3 and TRBJ1-2; 7 bases match TRBD1. CDR1 SGHNT and CDR2 YENEEA come from the germline V gene. The ends lost 5 bases at V and 7 bases at J; junction bases unmatched: 7. The CDR3 length is 13 residues. Written as DNA, the CDR3 is TGTGCCAGCAGCCTACAGGGGAGCAGTGGCTACACCTTC. As protein: CASSLQGSSGYTF.

This clonotype was found a few times. The CDR3 region has the DNA TGTGCCAGCAGCCGGATCATCGACACTGAAGCTTTCTTT. Its protein product is CASSRIIDTEAFF. This chain uses TRBV14 with TRBJ1-1; D is unresolved. CDR3 length equals 13 residues. V lost 4 bases to trimming and J lost 3 bases, with 9 bases between them. Germline V lookup: CDR1 SGHDN, CDR2 FVKESK.

This clonotype was observed at least ten times. The chain carries TRBV2 and TRBJ1-1, with 7 bases lining up with TRBD1. In germline, CDR1 is SNHLY, CDR2 FYNNEI. Trimming cost V 10 bases and J 0 bases; bases outside gene matches: 17. The CDR3 runs 17 residues. This CDR3 reads CAILHRGFLTLNTEAFF. As DNA, the CDR3 is TGTGCCATTCTACACAGGGGCTTCCTTACCTTGAACACTGAAGCTTTCTTT.

This clonotype was seen a handful of times. The junction and the germline gene differ at one end; a read error may be behind it. The rearrangement links TRBV12-3 or TRBV12-4 to TRBJ1-1; D is unresolved. This CDR3 spans 15 amino acids. The chain's CDR3 is CASSFVRGSNTEASF. Here the CDR3 DNA reads TGTGCCAGCAGTTTCGTCCGGGGATCGAACACTGAAGCTTCCTTT.

This rearrangement joins TRBV5-1 to TRBJ1-1; the D is unclear. The CDR3 covers 14 residues. V lost 0 bases to trimming and J lost 6 bases, with 12 bases between them. The germline CDR1 and CDR2 sequences are SGHRS and YFSETQ. CDR3 bases: TGCGCCAGCAGCTTGGGCAGAACGACCCCTGAAGCTTTCTTT. Translated: CASSLGRTTPEAFF. The full variable domain, with the rest looked up from reference TRBV5-1 and TRBJ1-1, is KAGVTQTPRYLIKTRGQQVTLSCSPISGHRSVSWYQQTPGQGLQFLFEYFSETQRNKGNFPGRFSGRQFSNSRSEMNVSTLELGDSALYLCASSLGRTTPEAFFGQGTRLTVV.

Ten or more counts support this clonotype. The V gene is TRBV19, the J gene TRBJ1-2, with TRBD1 as a possible D gene (6 bases). Germline CDR1 LNHDA, CDR2 SQIVND (reference sequence). V was clipped by 2 bases and J by 6 bases, with 16 bases between them. This CDR3 is built from 15 residues. As DNA, the CDR3 is TGTGCCAGTAGTATAATTGCTGAGACAGGCGATGGCTACACCTTC. Protein: CASSIIAETGDGYTF. Looking up the rest from reference TRBV19 and TRBJ1-2 gives the full variable domain: DGGITQSPKYLFRKEGQNVTLSCEQNLNHDAMYWYRQDPGQGLRLIYYSQIVNDFQKGDIAEGYSVSREKKESFPLTVTSAQKNPTAFYLCASSIIAETGDGYTFGSGTRLTVV.

J is TRBJ2-7 and V is TRBV28; D remains unclear. There are 13 residues in the CDR3. Germline V CDR1 and CDR2: MDHEN, SYDVKM. Trimming left V 7 bases short and J 0 bases short, with 10 bases between. The DNA of the CDR3 is TGTGCCAGCATGGTTCCATTCTCCTACGAGCAGTACTTC. The encoded protein is CASMVPFSYEQYF.

This clonotype was seen repeatedly, ten times or more. The chain couples TRBV6-1 to TRBJ1-2, with a tentative D call TRBD1 (6 bases). CDR1 and CDR2 (germline): MNHNS, SASEGT. The V end was cut by 6 bases, the J end by 5 bases, with 22 bases between. CDR3 length: 16 residues. The DNA for the CDR3 is TGTGCCAGCAGGCCCGGACAGCTGGTGGACTATTATGGCTACACCTTC. Translating gives CASRPGQLVDYYGYTF.